One and the same sample provided the 9 T cell receptor beta chains below, sequenced in a study of cytomegalovirus exposure and HLA in healthy donors. The PCR had 60 Vbeta and 13 Jbeta primers. Assay used: immunoSEQ multiplex PCR; TCRdb lists only in-frame clones, some missing. The sample yields fewer than 200,000 clones, roughly 80% seen once. Input material: PBMCs. Every receptor here comes from a man aged 25 to 40 in good health and CMV-seropositive.

The genes are TRBV7-2 and TRBJ2-1; 9 bases agree with TRBD1. J gave up 5 bases and V 4 bases, and 6 bases lay outside the gene matches. The CDR3 loop spans 15 amino acids. CDR1 SGHTA and CDR2 FQGNSA come from the germline V gene. Here the CDR3 DNA reads TGTGCCAGCAGCTCACCGGGACAGGGACACAATGAGCAGTTCTTC. Residues: CASSSPGQGHNEQFF.

The chain recombines TRBV9 with TRBJ2-5, with 9 bases lining up with TRBD2. This CDR3 is built from 14 residues. Looked up from germline, CDR1 is SGDLS and CDR2 is YYNGEE. Unmatched junction bases numbered 2, after V lost 0 bases and J lost 5 bases. CDR3 DNA sequence: TGTGCCAGCAGCGTAGGTAGCGGGGGTGAGACCCAGTACTTC. Amino acid sequence: CASSVGSGGETQYF.

CDR3 coding DNA: TGTGCCAGAAGCCGGGTTACGGGGGGGGCAACGCCTTATGGCTACACCTTC. Translated: CARSRVTGGATPYGYTF. V is TRBV5-3 and J is TRBJ1-2, with D perhaps matching TRBD1 (6 bases). TRBV5-3 is recorded as an ORF, its role being uncertain. The germline V and J ends were trimmed by 4 bases and 5 bases, with 24 bases remaining between them. This CDR3 comprises 17 residues.

The genes are TRBV6-5 and TRBJ2-7, with 8 bases matching TRBD1. The V gene's germline CDR1 is MNHEY and CDR2 SVGAGI. This CDR3 is built from 15 residues. Trimming cost V 5 bases and J 5 bases; bases outside gene matches: 11. The CDR3 DNA sequence: TGTGCCAGCAGTAGACTCGGACAGGGACGGGACGAGCAGTACTTC. Amino acid sequence: CASSRLGQGRDEQYF.

This clone has just one count. V gene TRBV30 combines with J gene TRBJ1-5, with a possible D match to TRBD1 (6 bases). The CDR3 is made up of 15 amino acids. Trimming shortened V by 0 bases and J by 0 bases, and 9 bases separated the two germline ends. Germline lookup yields CDR1 GTSNPN and CDR2 SVGIG (reference sequence). CDR3 protein: CAWSVGQYSNQPQHF. The CDR3 coding sequence is TGTGCCTGGAGTGTGGGACAATATAGCAATCAGCCCCAGCATTTT.

CDR3 protein: CASSQAGGSSYNEQFF. As DNA, the CDR3 is TGTGCCAGCAGCCAAGCCGGGGGGAGCTCCTACAATGAGCAGTTCTTC. The chain has TRBV4-2 and TRBJ2-1, with 7 nucleotides matching TRBD2. This CDR3 region has 16 residues. V lost 1 base and J lost 0; bases outside the gene matches: 3. Germline V CDR1 and CDR2: LGHNA, YNFKEQ.

The V and J genes are TRBV6-1 and TRBJ2-7; D is perhaps TRBD1 (6 bases). This CDR3 is built from 14 residues. The V end was cut by 6 bases, the J end by 0 bases, with 12 bases between. Germline V CDR1 and CDR2: MNHNS, SASEGT. This CDR3 reads CASRRGQFSYEQYF. As DNA, the CDR3 is TGTGCCAGCAGGAGAGGACAGTTCTCCTACGAGCAGTACTTC.

This clone has a handful of counts. V and J are TRBV19 and TRBJ1-5; the match to TRBD1 covers 10 bases. V trimming: 10 bases; J trimming: 10 bases; junction bases outside the gene matches: 16. Germline V CDR1 and CDR2: LNHDA, SQIVND (reference sequence). The CDR3 sequence is 15 residues long. Here the CDR3 reads CATKPNPGTGVPQHF. The CDR3 nucleotides are TGTGCCACCAAACCGAACCCCGGGACAGGGGTACCCCAGCATTTT.

This chain joins TRBV28 and TRBJ2-3, with unresolved D. The length of the CDR3 is 12 residues. Germline CDR1 is MDHEN and CDR2 is SYDVKM. The V gene lost 6 bases and the J gene lost 6 bases, with 10 bases spanning the gap. In DNA, the CDR3 is TGTGCCAGCAGCCTCCTGAGGGATACGCAGTATTTT. Its protein is CASSLLRDTQYF.